These 19 T cell receptor beta chains were sequenced from one sample in a study of T cells after yellow fever vaccination. TCRdb processed the 5' RACE reads anew with MiXCR; each CDR3 protein has one entry. The sample lists 300,000 to 450,000 distinct CDR3 sequences; roughly 7.5% were seen once. Material: PBMCs, obtained roughly seven weeks after the first yellow fever vaccination. The source of these receptors is a young man who received the YFV17D yellow fever vaccine.

This clonotype has just a few counts. This chain joins TRBV4-1 and TRBJ2-3; 13 bases match TRBD2. This CDR3 is 16 amino acids long. Per germline, CDR1 MGHRA and CDR2 YSYEKL. V was clipped by 8 bases and J by 0 bases; unmatched bases: 5. CDR3 sequence reads: CASSGLAGESTDTQYF. For the CDR3, the DNA is TGCGCCAGCTCCGGACTAGCGGGGGAAAGCACAGATACGCAGTATTTT.

The sample holds a few counts of this clonotype. The gene calls are TRBV6-5 and TRBJ1-6, with D perhaps TRBD1 (6 bases). In germline, CDR1 is MNHEY, CDR2 SVGAGI. V was pared by 2 bases and J by 7 bases, with 12 bases between. The CDR3 runs to 15 residues. The CDR3: CASSYGQGNNSPLHF. The CDR3 nucleotides read TGTGCCAGCAGTTACGGGCAGGGGAACAATTCACCCCTCCACTTT.

This clonotype came up many times. CDR3 loop: CASSVAGGLQETQYF. CDR3 nucleotide sequence: TGTGCCAGCAGCGTAGCCGGGGGCCTCCAAGAGACCCAGTACTTC. This chain joins TRBV9 and TRBJ2-5; the D gene could be TRBD1 or TRBD2 (6 bases each). Per germline, CDR1 SGDLS and CDR2 YYNGEE. The CDR3 extends over 15 amino acids. V was cut by 0 bases and J by 1 base, with 10 bases left in between. The entire variable domain, with the rest obtained from reference TRBV9 and TRBJ2-5, is as follows: DSGVTQTPKHLITATGQRVTLRCSPRSGDLSVYWYQQSLDQGLQFLIQYYNGEERAKGNILERFSAQQFPDLHSELNLSSLELGDSALYFCASSVAGGLQETQYFGPGTRLLVL.

This chain links TRBV18 with TRBJ1-2, with a tentative D call TRBD1 (5 bases). The length of the CDR3 is 11 residues. CDR1 is KGHSH and CDR2 is LQKENI in the germline V gene. Trimming removed 5 bases at V and 5 bases at J, with 6 bases between. The CDR3 DNA sequence: TGTGCCAGCTCAAAGGGGTATGGCTACACCTTC. Amino acid sequence: CASSKGYGYTF.

In DNA form, the CDR3 reads TGTGCCAGCAGCTTATGGGGGACTTCCTACAATGAGCAGTTCTTC. Protein product: CASSLWGTSYNEQFF. The chain couples TRBV7-2 to TRBJ2-1; D might be TRBD2 (6 bases). CDR3 length equals 15 residues. Germline CDR1 is SGHTA and CDR2 is FQGNSA. The V end was cut by 2 bases, the J end by 1 base, with 9 bases between.

The chain couples TRBV6-1 to TRBJ2-2, with 8 positions matching TRBD1. The CDR3 contains 15 residues. CDR1 and CDR2 (germline): MNHNS, SASEGT. The V segment lost 6 bases and the J segment 4 bases; nucleotides outside the gene matches: 7. In nucleotides, the CDR3 is TGTGCCAGCAGGTCACAGGGGGTTGTCACCGGGGAGCTGTTTTTT. This sequence encodes CASRSQGVVTGELFF.

This clonotype was seen only a few times. V usage is TRBV5-1 and J usage is TRBJ2-2, with D unresolved. The length of the CDR3 is 15 residues. Germline lookup yields CDR1 SGHRS and CDR2 YFSETQ. V lost 0 bases and J lost 0, with 6 bases in between. CDR3: CASSLGDTNTGELFF. The CDR3 nucleotides read TGCGCCAGCAGCTTGGGAGACACGAACACCGGGGAGCTGTTTTTT.

The chain uses TRBV7-2 and TRBJ2-7, with a tentative D call TRBD2 (6 bases). From germline, CDR1 is SGHTA and CDR2 FQGNSA. The CDR3 contains 13 residues. The V end lost 5 bases, the J end lost 4 bases, and 12 bases lay between the germline ends. In DNA form, the CDR3 reads TGTGCCAGCAGCCAGATGGGGGGATACGAGCAGTACGTC. This gives the protein CASSQMGGYEQYV.

The table lists this clonotype with a few counts. The rearrangement links TRBV11-1 to TRBJ1-2; D gene uncertain. The CDR3 contains 12 residues. V was trimmed by 5 bases and J by 8 bases, leaving 12 bases between them. Germline assignment: CDR1 SGHAT and CDR2 FQDESV (reference sequence). The CDR3 sequence: CASSQSLVGYTF. The CDR3 DNA follows: TGTGCCAGCAGCCAAAGTCTGGTCGGCTACACCTTC.

This clonotype turned up a few times. The chain joins TRBV7-8 to TRBJ1-2; no reliable D call. Trimming pared 2 bases from V and 13 bases from J, leaving 17 bases between. Germline CDR1 is SGHVS and CDR2 is FQNEAQ. CDR3 length: 13 residues. DNA of the CDR3: TGTGCCAGCAGCTTAAATCCGGCAGCGGCGTTCACCTTC. This translates into CASSLNPAAAFTF.

This clonotype turned up a few times. The CDR3 bases are TGCAGCGTTGAAGGGACAGGGGCTCCTAATGAAAAACTGTTTTTT. Its translation is CSVEGTGAPNEKLFF. V usage is TRBV29-1 and J usage is TRBJ1-4, with 9 bases aligning to TRBD1. The length of the CDR3 is 15 residues. Germline loops: CDR1 SQVTM, CDR2 ANQGSEA. Trimming took 1 base from V and 3 from J; bases not matched to a gene: 3.

This clonotype was recorded many times. The V gene is TRBV11-2, the J gene TRBJ1-1; D ambiguous. The V end lost 0 bases, the J end lost 0 bases, and 11 bases lay between the germline ends. CDR1 and CDR2 from the germline V gene are SGHAT and FQNNGV. The CDR3 runs 16 residues. CDR3 nucleotide sequence: TGTGCCAGCAGCTTAGAGTTTGGAAAAATGAACACTGAAGCTTTCTTT. Translated: CASSLEFGKMNTEAFF.

This chain uses TRBV4-1 with TRBJ2-3, with D uncertain. V was cut by 0 bases and J by 0 bases, with 7 bases left in between. Germline V gene sequence: CDR1 MGHRA, CDR2 YSYEKL. This CDR3 has 15 amino acids. The CDR3 DNA reads TGCGCCAGCAGCCAAGAACAGCTTAGCACAGATACGCAGTATTTT. It codes for CASSQEQLSTDTQYF.

This clonotype has more than one count but fewer than ten. The chain carries TRBV7-9 and TRBJ2-7; D call uncertain. Trimming removed 2 bases from V and 4 bases from J, with 9 bases in between. The CDR3 totals 13 residues. Germline values: CDR1 SEHNR, CDR2 FQNEAQ (reference sequence). As DNA, the CDR3 is TGTGCCAGCAGCTTAATGGACGCATACGAGCAGTACGTC. It is translated as CASSLMDAYEQYV.

This clonotype was seen only a few times. The chain carries TRBV5-4 and TRBJ2-5; D is uncertain. The CDR3 contains 13 residues. Germline V lookup: CDR1 SGHNT, CDR2 YYREEE (reference sequence). Trimming removed 4 bases from V and 6 bases from J, with 13 bases in between. CDR3 loop: CASSPVGFKTQYF. The DNA for the CDR3 is TGTGCCAGCAGCCCCGTGGGGTTTAAGACCCAGTACTTC.

The CDR3 DNA reads as TGTGCCAGCAGTCAAACCTCTAGCGGGGGTTGGACCCACACCGGGGAGCTGTTTTTT. Protein product: CASSQTSSGGWTHTGELFF. The chain uses TRBV28 and TRBJ2-2, with TRBD2 identical over 10 bases. This CDR3 has 19 amino acids. With V trimmed by 5 bases and J by 3 bases, 15 bases remained unmatched. The V gene's germline CDR1 is MDHEN and CDR2 SYDVKM.

This clonotype was detected only a few times. The V gene is TRBV5-1, the J gene TRBJ2-3; the D gene is possibly TRBD2 (6 bases). CDR1 SGHRS and CDR2 YFSETQ come from the germline V gene. Trimming removed 5 bases at V and 5 bases at J, with 18 bases between. CDR3 length: 15 amino acids. CDR3 DNA sequence: TGCGCCAGCAGATCCTCCCCGGGGGAGAAAGATACGCAGTATTTT. This sequence encodes CASRSSPGEKDTQYF.

The V and J genes are TRBV11-1 and TRBJ2-5; 9 bases are shared with TRBD1. Trimming removed 5 bases from V and 2 bases from J; junction bases left unmatched: 15. CDR3 length: 18 amino acids. Germline lookup yields CDR1 SGHAT and CDR2 FQDESV (reference sequence). The CDR3: CASSPPGTGWWEQETQYF. As DNA, the CDR3 is TGTGCCAGCAGCCCACCCGGGACAGGGTGGTGGGAGCAAGAGACCCAGTACTTC.

The chain combines TRBV12-3 or TRBV12-4 with TRBJ2-3; weak D call: TRBD2 (6 bases). Trimming cost V 5 bases and J 4 bases, with 16 bases left between them. The CDR3 covers 15 residues. The CDR3 is CASSPLSGFSDTQYF. CDR3 bases: TGTGCCAGCAGTCCCCTAAGCGGGTTCTCAGATACGCAGTATTTT.